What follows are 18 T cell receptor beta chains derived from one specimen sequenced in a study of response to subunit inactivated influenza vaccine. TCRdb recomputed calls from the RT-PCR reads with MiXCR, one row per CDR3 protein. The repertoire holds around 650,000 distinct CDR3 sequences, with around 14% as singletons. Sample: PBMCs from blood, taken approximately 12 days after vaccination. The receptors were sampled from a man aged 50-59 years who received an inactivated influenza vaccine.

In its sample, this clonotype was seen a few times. The CDR3 DNA is TGTGCCAGCAGTTACTCTGTTGGGACAGGGGGCAATACGCAGTATTTT. It specifies CASSYSVGTGGNTQYF. V is TRBV6-5 and J is TRBJ2-3, with 12 bases matching TRBD1. CDR3 size: 16 residues. Trimming at V came to 0 bases and at J to 7 bases, leaving 5 bases not matched to a gene. CDR1 is MNHEY and CDR2 is SVGAGI in the germline V gene.

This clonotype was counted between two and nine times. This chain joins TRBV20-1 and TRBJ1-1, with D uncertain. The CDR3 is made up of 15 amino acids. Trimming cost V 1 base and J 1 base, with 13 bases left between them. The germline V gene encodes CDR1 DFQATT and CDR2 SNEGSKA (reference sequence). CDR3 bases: TGCAGTGCTAGAGCCCCGGTGGGAAGGAACACTGAAGCTTTCTTT. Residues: CSARAPVGRNTEAFF.

This CDR3 reads CASSSALAGYYEQYF. The CDR3, as DNA: TGTGCCAGCAGTTCCGCGCTAGCGGGCTACTACGAGCAGTACTTC. This chain uses TRBV6-2 or TRBV6-3 with TRBJ2-7; 8 nucleotides agree with TRBD2. This CDR3 has 15 amino acids. V trimming: 4 bases; J trimming: 3 bases; junction bases outside the gene matches: 8. The germline V gene encodes CDR1 MNHEY and CDR2 SVGEGT.

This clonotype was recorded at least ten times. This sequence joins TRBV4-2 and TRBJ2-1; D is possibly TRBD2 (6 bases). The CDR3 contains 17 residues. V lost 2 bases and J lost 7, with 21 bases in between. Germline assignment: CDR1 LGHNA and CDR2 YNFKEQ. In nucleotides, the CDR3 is TGTGCCAGCAGCCAACCTCCCCTTAGCGGCCTGTTGAATGAGCAGTTCTTC. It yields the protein CASSQPPLSGLLNEQFF.

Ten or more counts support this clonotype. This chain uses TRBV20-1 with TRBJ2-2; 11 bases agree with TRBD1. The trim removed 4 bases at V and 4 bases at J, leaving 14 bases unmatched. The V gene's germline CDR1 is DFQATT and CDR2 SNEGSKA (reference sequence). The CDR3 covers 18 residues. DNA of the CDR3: TGCAGTGCTAAATATCCTTCAGGACAGGGGGCGGGCACCGGGGAGCTGTTTTTT. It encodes CSAKYPSGQGAGTGELFF.

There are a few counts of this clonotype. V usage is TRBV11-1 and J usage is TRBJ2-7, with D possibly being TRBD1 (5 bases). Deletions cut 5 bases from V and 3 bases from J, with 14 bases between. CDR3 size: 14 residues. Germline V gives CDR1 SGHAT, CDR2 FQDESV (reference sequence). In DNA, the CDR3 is TGTGCCAGCAGCCACAGGACAAGTATCTACGAGCAGTACTTC. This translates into CASSHRTSIYEQYF.

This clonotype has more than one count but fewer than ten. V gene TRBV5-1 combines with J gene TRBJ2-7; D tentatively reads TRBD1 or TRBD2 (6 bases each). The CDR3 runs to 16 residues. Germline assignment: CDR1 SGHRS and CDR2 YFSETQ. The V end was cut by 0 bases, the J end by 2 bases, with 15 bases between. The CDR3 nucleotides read TGCGCCAGCAGCTTGGGGGGAGGTGGACAGACCTACGAGCAGTACTTC. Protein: CASSLGGGGQTYEQYF.

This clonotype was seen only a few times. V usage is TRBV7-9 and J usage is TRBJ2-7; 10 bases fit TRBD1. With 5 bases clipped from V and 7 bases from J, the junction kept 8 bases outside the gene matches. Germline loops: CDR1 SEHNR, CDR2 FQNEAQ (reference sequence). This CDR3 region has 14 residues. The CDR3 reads CASSHRQGAWEQYF. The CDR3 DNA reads TGTGCCAGCAGCCACAGACAGGGGGCATGGGAGCAGTACTTC.

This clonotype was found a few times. The CDR3 coding sequence is TGTGCCATCAGTCCTAGCCCCTTTGGCGAGCAGTACTTC. It encodes CAISPSPFGEQYF. The rearrangement links TRBV10-3 to TRBJ2-7; D perhaps matches TRBD2 (5 bases). The CDR3 loop spans 13 amino acids. Germline lookup yields CDR1 ENHRY and CDR2 SYGVKD. V was trimmed by 5 bases and J by 6 bases, leaving 14 bases between them.

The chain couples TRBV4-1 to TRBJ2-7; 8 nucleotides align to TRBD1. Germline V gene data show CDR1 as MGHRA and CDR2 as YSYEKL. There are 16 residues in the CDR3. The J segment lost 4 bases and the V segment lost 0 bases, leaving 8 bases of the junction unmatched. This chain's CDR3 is CASSQDPGGARYEQYF. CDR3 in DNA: TGCGCCAGCAGCCAAGATCCAGGGGGCGCCAGGTACGAGCAGTACTTC.

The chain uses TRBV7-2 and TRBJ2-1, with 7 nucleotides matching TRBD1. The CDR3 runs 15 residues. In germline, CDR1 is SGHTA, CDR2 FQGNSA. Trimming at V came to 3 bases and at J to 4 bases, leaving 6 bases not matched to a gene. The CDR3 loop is CASSLTEDRYNEQFF. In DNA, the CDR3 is TGTGCCAGCAGCTTGACCGAGGACAGGTACAATGAGCAGTTCTTC.

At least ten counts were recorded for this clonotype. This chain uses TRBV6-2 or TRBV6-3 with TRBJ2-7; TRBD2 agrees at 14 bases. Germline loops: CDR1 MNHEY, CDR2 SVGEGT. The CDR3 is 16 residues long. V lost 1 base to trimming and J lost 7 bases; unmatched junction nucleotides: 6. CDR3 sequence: CASSYLGLAGVFEQYF. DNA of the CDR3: TGTGCCAGCAGTTACTTGGGACTAGCGGGAGTTTTTGAGCAGTACTTC.

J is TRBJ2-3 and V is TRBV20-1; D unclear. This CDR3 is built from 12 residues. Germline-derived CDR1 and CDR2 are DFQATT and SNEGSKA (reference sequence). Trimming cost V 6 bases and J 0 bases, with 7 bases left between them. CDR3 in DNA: TGCAGTGCCACGGCAAGCACAGATACGCAGTATTTT. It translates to CSATASTDTQYF.

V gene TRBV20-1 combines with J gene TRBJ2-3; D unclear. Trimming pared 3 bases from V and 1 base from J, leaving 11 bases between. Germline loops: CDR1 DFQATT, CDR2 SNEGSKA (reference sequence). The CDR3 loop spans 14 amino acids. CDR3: CSARSREGTDTQYF. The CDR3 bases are TGCAGTGCTAGGTCCAGAGAGGGCACAGATACGCAGTATTTT.

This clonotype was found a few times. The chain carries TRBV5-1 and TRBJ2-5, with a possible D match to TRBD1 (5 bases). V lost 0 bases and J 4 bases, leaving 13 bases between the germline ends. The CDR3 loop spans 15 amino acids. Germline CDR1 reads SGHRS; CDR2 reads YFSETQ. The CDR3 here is CASSLVGPTGETQYF. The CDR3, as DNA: TGCGCCAGCAGCTTGGTGGGGCCTACGGGAGAGACCCAGTACTTC.

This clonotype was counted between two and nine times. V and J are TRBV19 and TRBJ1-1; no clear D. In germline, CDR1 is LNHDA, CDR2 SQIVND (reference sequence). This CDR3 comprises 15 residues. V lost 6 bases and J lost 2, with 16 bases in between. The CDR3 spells CASRDPNFPNTEAFF. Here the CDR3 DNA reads TGTGCCAGTAGGGATCCTAATTTCCCTAACACTGAAGCTTTCTTT.

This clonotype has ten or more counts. The CDR3 bases are TGTGCCAGCAGACCGACAGGGGCCGGGGAGCTGTTTTTT. This sequence encodes CASRPTGAGELFF. This chain joins TRBV12-3 or TRBV12-4 and TRBJ2-2; 8 bases line up with TRBD1. The CDR3 contains 13 residues. With V trimmed by 6 bases and J by 6 bases, 3 bases remained unmatched.

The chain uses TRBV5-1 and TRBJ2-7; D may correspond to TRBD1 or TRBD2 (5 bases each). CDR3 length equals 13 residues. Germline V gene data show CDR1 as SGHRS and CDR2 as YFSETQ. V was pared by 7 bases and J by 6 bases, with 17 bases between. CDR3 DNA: TGCGCCAGCGCTCTGGCCGGGGCTAGCGAGCAGTACTTC. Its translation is CASALAGASEQYF.